Listed here is a single T cell receptor (beta chain). What it recognizes is unknown. The DNA input per sorted-subset replicate PCR was 200 ng, corresponding to some 30,000 T cell genomes. Generated by immunoSEQ multiplex PCR, the TCRdb table keeps only in-frame clones and is missing some. The sample carries roughly 2 million clones, about 95% recorded once. This entry comes from a study of shared clonotypes between healthy human individuals. Overall study context: Three men and a couple of women, aged 18 to 49, were donors. Findings and limits, study-wide: Among donors, sharing of clonotypes was expected to be affected by sequencing depth. Among a few donors, about 4.6% of naive CD4 clonotypes were found in common.

CD8 cells classed as naive were CD45RO-negative and positively selected for CCR7, excluding terminally differentiated effector memory CD45RA+ cells. Trimming removed 3 bases from V and 6 bases from J; junction bases left unmatched: 8. The CDR3 totals 16 residues. Germline V gene sequence: CDR1 MNHEY, CDR2 SMNVEV (reference sequence). Material for sequencing was naive CD8+ T cells sorted from blood. The chain links TRBV27 to TRBJ2-5; TRBD2 agrees at 12 bases. The receptor was derived from a young man in good health. In nucleotides, the CDR3 is TGTGCCAGCAGTTTCACCGGGACTAGCGGGTCTAAGACCCAGTACTTC. It translates to CASSFTGTSGSKTQYF.